This T cell receptor beta chain originates from a study of OX40 agonist ivuxolimab in advanced cancers. Turning to the study itself: From 23 to 79 years was the age range, with a mean of around 54 years, and around 83% were male.

This clone was recorded a few times. The CDR3 sequence is 13 residues long. The germline V gene has CDR1 SGHNT and CDR2 YENEEA. V dropped 1 base and J dropped 5 bases, with 6 bases sitting between them. Produced via immunoSEQ multiplex PCR; TCRdb's table is partial and in-frame only. The sample shows about 83,000 clones, around 85% of them seen only once. The receptor was isolated from an adult with an advanced solid tumor such as melanoma, head and neck, liver or kidney cancer. Specimen: CD4+ or CD8+ T cells sorted from blood, collected in a trial of the OX40 agonist ivuxolimab. This rearrangement joins TRBV11-3 to TRBJ2-1, with D possibly TRBD2 on 5 matching bases. The CDR3 DNA reads as TGTGCCAGCAGCTTAGCGGGGAACAATGAGCAGTTCTTC. Its translation is CASSLAGNNEQFF.